The entry below describes one T cell receptor beta chain. The antigen remains undetermined. Profiled with immunoSEQ multiplex PCR; TCRdb holds only in-frame clones, not every one. Of tens of thousands of clones listed, around nine tenths are singletons. This specimen belongs to a study of OX40 agonist ivuxolimab in advanced cancers. Overall study context: Treatment of patients was with ivuxolimab, an agonistic anti-OX40 (CD134) antibody. Hepatocellular carcinoma, melanoma, renal cell or head and neck cancer was diagnosed in the dose-escalation patients. Study conclusions and caveats: Clonal expansion by week 6 occurred in CD4+ and CD8+ blood T cells (at 0.1 to 3.0 mg/kg).

This CDR3 is built from 13 residues. Trimming left V 4 bases short and J 12 bases short, with 19 bases between. CDR1 SGHDN and CDR2 FVKESK come from the germline V gene. The chain recombines TRBV14 with TRBJ2-7, with D perhaps matching TRBD1 or TRBD2 (5 bases each). The sequence was collected from an adult with an advanced solid tumor such as melanoma, head and neck, liver or kidney cancer. The input for sequencing was CD4+ or CD8+ T cells sorted from blood, taken in a trial of the OX40 agonist ivuxolimab. The CDR3 DNA reads as TGTGCCAGCAGCCTAGGTGGGACGGGATTGTTGTACTTC. Amino acid sequence: CASSLGGTGLLYF.